The 30 T cell receptor beta chains below were found in one sample sequenced in a study of T cell repertoires in ileal Crohn's disease. Sequencing was performed with immunoSEQ multiplex PCR; in TCRdb, only in-frame clones are kept and a portion is missing. The top ten clones hold 6.5% of a sample with about 5,700 clones, roughly four fifths of them seen once. Specified time point: proximal margin of the surgical specimen (macroscopically non-inflamed). What was sequenced was ileal tissue. The source of these receptors is an adult with Crohn's disease.

This chain uses TRBV7-7 with TRBJ2-4; possible D gene TRBD1, 6 bases. The germline CDR1 and CDR2 sequences are SSHAT and FNYEAQ (reference sequence). The CDR3 covers 16 residues. The CDR3 loop reads CARGQRGKLAKNIQYF. The CDR3 DNA sequence: TGTGCTAGGGGTCAGAGGGGGAAACTAGCCAAAAACATTCAGTACTTC.

This clone is judged large (0.1 to 1%). The rearrangement uses TRBV11-2 and TRBJ2-7, with D possibly matching TRBD1 (6 bases). Trimming stripped 5 bases from V and 5 bases from J, with 16 bases between. CDR1 SGHAT and CDR2 FQNNGV come from the germline V gene. The CDR3 consists of 14 residues. The CDR3 spells CASSPGNRVNEQYF. The CDR3 DNA reads as TGTGCCAGCAGCCCCGGGAACAGGGTCAACGAGCAGTACTTC.

This chain joins TRBV6-5 and TRBJ1-2, with D perhaps TRBD1 (5 bases). The length of the CDR3 is 12 residues. The V and J ends lost 4 bases and 6 bases respectively, with 9 bases between them. The germline V gene encodes CDR1 MNHEY and CDR2 SVGAGI. The CDR3 reads CASSSGGNGYTF. CDR3 DNA: TGTGCCAGCAGTTCGGGGGGAAATGGCTACACCTTC.

The gene calls are TRBV18 and TRBJ2-7; no clear D gene. The V end lost 4 bases, the J end lost 6 bases, and 13 bases lay between the germline ends. The CDR3 totals 13 residues. CDR1 and CDR2 from the germline V gene are KGHSH and LQKENI. The CDR3 sequence: CASSLSAPAEQYF. In DNA form, the CDR3 reads TGTGCCAGCTCACTGTCGGCGCCGGCCGAGCAGTACTTC.

The chain joins TRBV9 to TRBJ2-3; D uncertain. The CDR3 consists of 16 residues. V lost 3 bases, J lost 3 bases, and 17 bases lay in between. Per the germline V gene, CDR1 is SGDLS and CDR2 is YYNGEE. As DNA, the CDR3 is TGTGCCAGCAGCGCAACCTCCACTCTCCGTACAGATACGCAGTATTTT. As protein: CASSATSTLRTDTQYF. The full variable domain, with the rest looked up from reference TRBV9 and TRBJ2-3, is DSGVTQTPKHLITATGQRVTLRCSPRSGDLSVYWYQQSLDQGLQFLIQYYNGEERAKGNILERFSAQQFPDLHSELNLSSLELGDSALYFCASSATSTLRTDTQYFGPGTRLTVL.

This clone was recorded a few times. The chain couples TRBV5-1 to TRBJ2-2, with D perhaps matching TRBD2 (6 bases). From germline, CDR1 is SGHRS and CDR2 YFSETQ. Trimming took off 5 bases at V and 6 bases at J, with 20 bases between the two ends. This CDR3 is 16 amino acids long. DNA of the CDR3: TGCGCCAGCAGACCTCCGGGAGCACCTACGTCCGGGGAGCTGTTTTTT. Translation gives CASRPPGAPTSGELFF.

This clone was seen only once. This chain links TRBV5-1 with TRBJ2-5, with D possibly being TRBD2 (5 bases). The ends were cut back, 4 bases at V and 2 bases at J, with 15 bases in the middle. Germline lookup yields CDR1 SGHRS and CDR2 YFSETQ. This CDR3 is 15 amino acids long. DNA of the CDR3: TGCGCCAGCAGCCACGGACGAACGGGGCAAGAGACCCAGTACTTC. Translation gives CASSHGRTGQETQYF.

In this sample, this clone turned up once. V usage is TRBV18 and J usage is TRBJ1-1; D gene uncertain. The CDR3 is 15 residues long. Germline V lookup: CDR1 KGHSH, CDR2 LQKENI. Deletions cut 4 bases from V and 0 bases from J, with 12 bases between. CDR3 in amino acids: CASSRPTGMNTEAFF. The CDR3 DNA reads TGTGCCAGCTCACGACCAACTGGAATGAACACTGAAGCTTTCTTT.

The chain uses TRBV6-1 and TRBJ1-1, with TRBD1 identical over 9 bases. J was trimmed by 11 bases and V by 0 bases; bases with no gene match: 7. Per germline, CDR1 MNHNS and CDR2 SASEGT. The CDR3 is made up of 14 amino acids. The CDR3 spells CASSEAQGTGRAFF. DNA of the CDR3: TGTGCCAGCAGTGAAGCGCAGGGGACAGGGAGGGCTTTCTTT.

The V gene is TRBV11-2, the J gene TRBJ2-1, with TRBD2 matching over 11 bases. The CDR3 is 16 residues long. The germline gives CDR1 SGHAT, CDR2 FQNNGV. V shed 0 bases, J shed 8 bases, and the junction held 6 bases outside the gene matches. The CDR3 is CASSLELAGVGDEQFF. The DNA for the CDR3 is TGTGCCAGCAGCTTAGAACTAGCGGGAGTTGGCGATGAGCAGTTCTTC. Full variable domain (outside the CDR3, taken from reference TRBV11-2 and TRBJ2-1): EAGVAQSPRYKIIEKRQSVAFWCNPISGHATLYWYQQILGQGPKLLIQFQNNGVVDDSQLPKDRFSAERLKGVDSTLKIQPAKLEDSAVYLCASSLELAGVGDEQFFGPGTRLTVL.

The chain couples TRBV5-6 to TRBJ1-5; TRBD1 might be the D (6 bases). Germline CDR1 SGHDT, CDR2 YYEEEE. V lost 3 bases, J lost 0 bases, and 16 bases lay in between. This CDR3 has 17 residues. CDR3 DNA: TGTGCCAGCAGCTCGCGACAGGCCGTCCGTAGCAATCAGCCCCAGCATTTT. As protein: CASSSRQAVRSNQPQHF.

This clone was observed a few times. The J gene is TRBJ1-2, the V gene TRBV28, with D uncertain. Germline V gene sequence: CDR1 MDHEN, CDR2 SYDVKM. The V end lost 5 bases, the J end lost 5 bases, and 9 bases lay between the germline ends. The length of the CDR3 is 12 residues. CDR3 sequence (DNA): TGTGCCAGCAGTCCAGGACCGTATGGCTACACCTTC. This codes for CASSPGPYGYTF.

This clone turned up a few times. The chain recombines TRBV18 with TRBJ2-2; D is uncertain. Trimming pared 2 bases from V and 5 bases from J, leaving 6 bases between. The CDR3 has 13 amino acids. CDR1 and CDR2 (germline): KGHSH, LQKENI. For the CDR3, the DNA is TGTGCCAGCTCACCAGAACGGACCGGGGAGCTGTTTTTT. This gives the protein CASSPERTGELFF. The full variable domain, rest sourced from reference TRBV18 and TRBJ2-2, is NAGVMQNPRHLVRRRGQEARLRCSPMKGHSHVYWYRQLPEEGLKFMVYLQKENIIDESGMPKERFSAEFPKEGPSILRIQQVVRGDSAAYFCASSPERTGELFFGEGSRLTVL.

The V call is TRBV6-7, the J call TRBJ2-2, with D possibly matching TRBD2 (5 bases). TRBV6-7 is given ORF status, its function remaining uncertain. This CDR3 comprises 15 residues. V was clipped by 8 bases and J by 6 bases, with 19 bases between them. The CDR3 is CASRGCFEVAGELFF. CDR3 DNA sequence: TGTGCCAGCCGGGGTTGTTTCGAGGTGGCCGGGGAGCTGTTTTTT.

V gene TRBV11-1 combines with J gene TRBJ2-7, with D possibly being TRBD2 (7 bases). Germline CDR1 and CDR2: SGHAT and FQDESV (reference sequence). With 5 bases removed from V and 1 base from J, the gap between germline ends came to 18 bases. This CDR3 has 16 residues. The CDR3 is CASSLQGGARSYEQYF. CDR3 DNA sequence: TGTGCCAGCAGCCTACAAGGGGGGGCGAGGTCCTACGAGCAGTACTTC. Variable domain in full (rest from reference TRBV11-1 and TRBJ2-7): EAEVAQSPRYKITEKSQAVAFWCDPISGHATLYWYRQILGQGPELLVQFQDESVVDDSQLPKDRFSAERLKGVDSTLKIQPAELGDSAMYLCASSLQGGARSYEQYFGPGTRLTVT.

This chain uses TRBV27 with TRBJ2-5; D is perhaps TRBD1 (6 bases). Trimming took off 8 bases at V and 1 base at J, with 20 bases between the two ends. The CDR3 length is 16 residues. Germline V gene sequence: CDR1 MNHEY, CDR2 SMNVEV (reference sequence). The CDR3 DNA follows: TGTGCCAGCGATCTACCGCGGACAGTTTTCCAAGAGACCCAGTACTTC. Its protein is CASDLPRTVFQETQYF.

This sequence joins TRBV30 and TRBJ2-1; D is ambiguous. V lost 1 base and J 0 bases, leaving 10 bases between the germline ends. There are 15 residues in the CDR3. Germline V gene lookup returns CDR1 GTSNPN and CDR2 SVGIG (reference sequence). The CDR3 nucleotides are TGTGCCTGGAGTGGGGCAACCTTCTCCTACAATGAGCAGTTCTTC. It translates to CAWSGATFSYNEQFF.

This clone was found a few times. The chain links TRBV23-1 to TRBJ1-1, with D unclear. TRBV23-1 is marked as an open reading frame, function uncertain. Trimming removed 0 bases from V and 3 bases from J, with 8 bases in between. CDR3 length: 14 residues. CDR3 sequence reads: CASSQSSLHTEAFF. CDR3 nucleotide sequence: TGCGCCAGCAGTCAATCGAGTCTCCACACTGAAGCTTTCTTT.

The DNA for the CDR3 is TGCGCCAGCAGCAAGGGACAGGAGGCCGGGGAGCTGTTTTTT. This encodes CASSKGQEAGELFF. The chain couples TRBV5-1 to TRBJ2-2, with 8 bases that match TRBD1. V lost 4 bases to trimming and J lost 6 bases; unmatched junction nucleotides: 5. Germline CDR1 is SGHRS and CDR2 is YFSETQ. This CDR3 contains 14 residues.

The chain links TRBV6-4 to TRBJ2-7; D is possibly TRBD1 (6 bases). V was cut by 4 bases and J by 3 bases, with 19 bases left in between. CDR3 size: 16 residues. Germline CDR1 is MRHNA and CDR2 is SNTAGT. The CDR3 coding sequence is TGTGCCAGCAGTGGTCCCCGTGCAGGGGTGGGCTACGAGCAGTACTTC. Encoded protein: CASSGPRAGVGYEQYF.

This chain's CDR3 is CASSYLTGDEQYF. DNA for the CDR3: TGTGCCAGCAGTTACCTAACAGGGGACGAGCAGTACTTC. The chain joins TRBV6-5 to TRBJ2-7, with 7 bases identical to TRBD1. Germline trimming cut 2 bases from V and 5 bases from J; bases unmatched to any gene: 3. The length of the CDR3 is 13 residues. Germline lookup yields CDR1 MNHEY and CDR2 SVGAGI.

The chain carries TRBV15 and TRBJ2-7; D unclear. Germline-derived CDR1 and CDR2 are LNHNV and YYDKDF (reference sequence). The CDR3 totals 13 residues. The V and J ends lost 0 bases and 6 bases respectively, with 9 bases between them. The CDR3 bases are TGTGCCACCAGCAGAGATCTTGTTCCCGAGCAGTACTTC. Protein product: CATSRDLVPEQYF.

V is TRBV2 and J is TRBJ1-6; TRBD1 is a possible D gene (5 bases). V gave up 9 bases and J gave up 7 bases, with 13 bases separating them. Germline lookup yields CDR1 SNHLY and CDR2 FYNNEI. CDR3 size: 13 residues. CDR3 protein: CASQGSWNSPLHF. DNA of the CDR3: TGTGCCAGTCAGGGCAGCTGGAATTCACCCCTCCACTTT.

The chain combines TRBV2 with TRBJ2-7; D might be TRBD1 (6 bases). The V end lost 1 base, the J end lost 13 bases, and 14 bases lay between the germline ends. This CDR3 region has 12 residues. The germline CDR1 and CDR2 sequences are SNHLY and FYNNEI. CDR3: CASSEDRARYYF. The CDR3 nucleotides read TGTGCCAGCAGTGAAGACAGGGCCCGATACTACTTC.

The V call is TRBV7-3, the J call TRBJ1-2; D gene unclear. The length of the CDR3 is 13 residues. V dropped 2 bases and J dropped 5 bases, with 9 bases sitting between them. Per germline, CDR1 SGHTA and CDR2 FQGTGA. The CDR3 bases are TGTGCCAGCAGCTTAGGTGCCGAGTATGGCTACACCTTC. Translation: CASSLGAEYGYTF.

The rearrangement links TRBV9 to TRBJ1-4; TRBD1 aligns across 7 bases. Germline CDR1 SGDLS, CDR2 YYNGEE. The CDR3 is 14 residues long. The J segment lost 5 bases and the V segment lost 4 bases, leaving 5 bases of the junction unmatched. The DNA for the CDR3 is TGTGCCAGCAGCCCAGGGGGGTTAAATGAAAAACTGTTTTTT. It specifies CASSPGGLNEKLFF.

In this sample, this clone turned up a few times. The J gene is TRBJ2-1, the V gene TRBV4-3; no reliable D call. The germline V gene encodes CDR1 LGHNA and CDR2 YSLEER. V was trimmed by 1 base and J by 6 bases, leaving 7 bases between them. This CDR3 is built from 13 residues. The DNA of the CDR3 is TGCGCCAGCAGCCAAGGTAGTGTCAATGAGCAGTTCTTC. Amino acid sequence: CASSQGSVNEQFF.

The chain has TRBV7-2 and TRBJ1-2; tentatively, D is TRBD1 (6 bases). V gave up 1 base and J gave up 8 bases, with 17 bases separating them. The CDR3 runs to 15 residues. CDR1 and CDR2 from the germline V gene are SGHTA and FQGNSA. The CDR3 sequence: CASSLVSGGGDGYTF. In nucleotides, the CDR3 is TGTGCCAGCAGCTTAGTGAGTGGGGGGGGCGACGGCTACACCTTC.

The CDR3 sequence: CASSSEDYEQYF. The CDR3 nucleotides read TGTGCCAGCAGCTCGGAAGACTACGAGCAGTACTTC. V gene TRBV5-4 combines with J gene TRBJ2-7, with no clear D. The CDR3 is 12 amino acids. Germline V gene lookup returns CDR1 SGHNT and CDR2 YYREEE (reference sequence). Trimming left V 3 bases short and J 3 bases short, with 7 bases between.

V and J are TRBV10-2 and TRBJ2-3, with 7 bases matching TRBD2. CDR1 is WSHSY, CDR2 SAAADI, per germline. This CDR3 spans 14 amino acids. J gave up 3 bases and V 7 bases, and 7 bases lay outside the gene matches. CDR3 loop: CASKKRGLTDTQYF. The CDR3 coding sequence is TGCGCCAGCAAGAAGCGGGGTTTAACAGATACGCAGTATTTT.